This T cell receptor (beta chain) originates from a study of blood T cell repertoires in COVID-19. Across the whole study: Acute and convalescent COVID-19 specimens originated in the United States, Italy and Spain. Sample material is recorded as cDNA or gDNA derived from T cells, B-cell-depleted T cells, or PBMCs.

With 5 bases clipped from V and 4 bases from J, the junction kept 7 bases outside the gene matches. Germline V gene data show CDR1 as SNHLY and CDR2 as FYNNEI. The CDR3 length is 14 residues. Per the original methods: Reference gene primer amplification gave estimated nucleated cell counts. Assay: immunoSEQ multiplex PCR; the TCRdb copy retains only in-frame clones and omits some. From that table come the V and J calls and clone size; the DNA was used to work out D and trimming. Found here are over 350,000 clones, just over 85% of them singletons; the top ten hold 1.4%. This clonotype originated in a woman aged 25 to 39 with active or convalescent COVID-19. The chain has TRBV2 and TRBJ1-2; TRBD1 matches 7 bases. Material: peripheral blood. The CDR3 protein is CASSKTGLSYGYTF. The DNA for the CDR3 is TGTGCCAGCAGTAAGACAGGGTTGAGCTATGGCTACACCTTC. The complete variable domain, with remaining parts taken from reference TRBV2 and TRBJ1-2, reads EPEVTQTPSHQVTQMGQEVILRCVPISNHLYFYWYRQILGQKVEFLVSFYNNEISEKSEIFDDQFSVERPDGSNFTLKIRSTKLEDSAMYFCASSKTGLSYGYTFGSGTRLTVV.